Listed here are 16 T cell receptor beta chains from one sample, sequenced in a study of prognosis after radiotherapy for stage I lung cancer listed by TCRdb under 2021. Sequencing took place on an Illumina HiSeq 3000. Two rounds of multiplex PCR were performed to amplify the TCR beta CDR3 region from genomic DNA. The first PCR round used primers specific to each TRBV and TRBJ gene, with sequences filed in Chinese patent CN105087789A. The public sequencing data were trimmed at Q25 with fastp and processed into clonotypes with MiXCR by TCRdb, which kept only in-frame beta chains. Duplicate CDR3 protein sequences are folded into a single record with the most common DNA and genes. The sample table lists about 31,000 distinct CDR3 sequences, around 30% of them with a count of one. More than 30% of the sample belongs to the ten largest clones. This specimen consisted of PBMCs, obtained before or after stereotactic body radiation therapy (not recorded which). The receptor set was obtained from a donor over 45 with non-small cell lung cancer.

Points on this clonotype: A much larger clone differs from this one at a single base, so this may be a read error. The chain combines TRBV5-1 with TRBJ1-1; D is uncertain. Trimming cost V 0 bases and J 1 base, with 10 bases left between them. Germline CDR1 reads SGHRS; CDR2 reads YFSETQ. The CDR3 covers 15 residues. The chain's CDR3 is CASSLGGGKNTEAFF. For the CDR3, the DNA is TGCGCCAGCAGCTTGGGGGGAGGGAAGAACACTGAAGCTTTCTTT.

The CDR3 coding sequence is TGCAGTGCTAGAGAGGGACACACTGAAGCTTTCTTT. Amino acid sequence: CSAREGHTEAFF. The V call is TRBV20-1, the J call TRBJ1-1; the D gene is possibly TRBD1 (5 bases). V was shortened by 0 bases and J by 3 bases, with 5 bases between the two germline ends. The CDR3 length is 12 residues. Germline V lookup: CDR1 DFQATT, CDR2 SNEGSKA (reference sequence).

This clonotype was counted once. The germline gene is not matched at one end of the junction; a read error may be the cause. The gene calls are TRBV6-1 and TRBJ2-7, with 9 bases aligning to TRBD1. The CDR3 is 14 residues long. Germline assignment: CDR1 MNHNS and CDR2 SASEGT. The CDR3, as DNA: TGTGCCAGCATAGAGACAGGGGGAAGGGACGATCAGTACTTC. Protein sequence: CASIETGGRDDQYF.

This clonotype was picked up many times. The chain joins TRBV5-1 to TRBJ2-7; possibly TRBD1 or TRBD2 for D (5 bases each). This CDR3 is built from 15 residues. Germline V gene lookup returns CDR1 SGHRS and CDR2 YFSETQ. V lost 0 bases and J 0 bases, leaving 10 bases between the germline ends. The CDR3 is CASSLDGAPSYEQYF. The CDR3, as DNA: TGCGCCAGCAGCTTGGACGGGGCACCCTCCTACGAGCAGTACTTC.

This clonotype was detected ten times or more. The J gene is TRBJ2-7, the V gene TRBV6-1; 10 bases line up with TRBD2. CDR3 size: 15 residues. Trimming took 10 bases from V and 0 from J; bases not matched to a gene: 9. Germline-derived CDR1 and CDR2 are MNHNS and SASEGT. The CDR3 is CAILTGTSDSYEQYF. As DNA, the CDR3 is TGTGCCATTCTGACCGGGACTAGCGACTCCTACGAGCAGTACTTC.

This clonotype appeared many times. This chain uses TRBV4-2 with TRBJ1-2; 7 bases align to TRBD1. The length of the CDR3 is 15 residues. Trimming removed 2 bases from V and 3 bases from J; junction bases left unmatched: 6. In germline, CDR1 is LGHNA, CDR2 YNFKEQ. The CDR3 spells CASSQPGQSDYGYTF. The CDR3 DNA reads as TGTGCCAGCAGCCAACCGGGACAGTCAGACTATGGCTACACCTTC.

In its sample, this clonotype was seen many times. The chain has TRBV11-2 and TRBJ1-1; no clear D gene. The CDR3 consists of 12 residues. Trimming shortened V by 0 bases and J by 5 bases, and 4 bases separated the two germline ends. The germline V gene has CDR1 SGHAT and CDR2 FQNNGV. The CDR3 here is CASSLEFTEAFF. CDR3 DNA sequence: TGTGCCAGCAGCTTAGAATTTACTGAAGCTTTCTTT.

This clonotype was found many times. This chain uses TRBV5-1 with TRBJ2-3; 13 bases agree with TRBD2. The germline V gene has CDR1 SGHRS and CDR2 YFSETQ. The CDR3 extends over 16 amino acids. The V segment lost 0 bases and the J segment 4 bases; nucleotides outside the gene matches: 2. The CDR3 DNA sequence: TGCGCCAGCAGCTTGGGGGGACTAGCGGGATCAGATACGCAGTATTTT. Its protein product is CASSLGGLAGSDTQYF.

Remarks on this clonotype: One base away lies a much larger clone, so this may be a sequencing read error. The CDR3 is CASSSQRHGKETQYF. The CDR3 DNA follows: TGTGCCAGCAGTTCACAAAGACATGGGAAAGAGACCCAGTACTTC. This chain links TRBV6-2 or TRBV6-3 with TRBJ2-5; the D is unclear. Germline values: CDR1 MNHEY, CDR2 SVGEGT. Between the trimmed V and J ends, which lost 4 bases and 3 bases, there was a span of 15 bases. This CDR3 is built from 15 residues.

This clonotype was observed at least ten times. V and J are TRBV15 and TRBJ2-7; TRBD2 matches 11 bases. The CDR3 runs 16 residues. Germline loops: CDR1 LNHNV, CDR2 YYDKDF (reference sequence). J gave up 8 bases and V 1 base, and 10 bases lay outside the gene matches. CDR3 DNA: TGTGCCACCAGCAGAGGCGGGACTAGCGGAAGCCTTCAGCAGTACTTC. It codes for CATSRGGTSGSLQQYF.

The chain employs TRBV28 and TRBJ2-5; a weak D match, TRBD1 (5 bases). This CDR3 region has 15 residues. V lost 6 bases and J 1 base, leaving 15 bases between the germline ends. Germline V gene sequence: CDR1 MDHEN, CDR2 SYDVKM. Written as DNA, the CDR3 is TGTGCCAGCAGGGGTTTCATGGGGCCCCAAGAGACCCAGTACTTC. Protein product: CASRGFMGPQETQYF.

Within the sample, this clonotype is medium-sized. CDR3 bases: TGTGCCAGCACCTCCGGGGGCTATGGCTACACCTTC. Translating it yields CASTSGGYGYTF. The chain recombines TRBV6-1 with TRBJ1-2; possible D gene TRBD1, 5 bases. Germline CDR1 and CDR2: MNHNS and SASEGT. This CDR3 contains 12 residues. V lost 7 bases to trimming and J lost 4 bases, with 10 bases between them.

Worth noting for this clonotype: The junction shows a germline mismatch at one end, possibly a read error. This chain joins TRBV9 and TRBJ2-1, with a tentative D call TRBD2 (6 bases). Germline-derived CDR1 and CDR2 are SGDLS and YYNGEE. The CDR3 loop spans 16 amino acids. The CDR3 bases are TGTGTCAGCAGCCGGGAACCAACTAGCTGGTACAATGAGCAGTTCTTC. This translates into CVSSREPTSWYNEQFF. Full variable domain (remainder filled in from reference TRBV9 and TRBJ2-1): DSGVTQTPKHLITATGQRVTLRCSPRSGDLSVYWYQQSLDQGLQFLIQYYNGEERAKGNILERFSAQQFPDLHSELNLSSLELGDSALYFCVSSREPTSWYNEQFFGPGTRLTVL.

This clonotype was recorded once. One end of the junction fails to match germline, which may point to a read error. The chain links TRBV19 to TRBJ2-6; D may be TRBD1 (5 bases). The V gene's germline CDR1 is LNHDA and CDR2 SQIVND (reference sequence). The CDR3 runs to 14 residues. CDR3 amino acids: CASSVNSGANFLTF. In DNA, the CDR3 is TGTGCCAGTAGTGTAAACTCTGGGGCCAACTTCCTTACTTTC.

About this clonotype itself: Given the absence of the conserved phenylalanine or tryptophan at the CDR3 end, a read error is likely. CDR3 residues: CASSQGSLERGAQYS. The CDR3 DNA reads TGTGCCAGCAGCCAAGGGAGTCTCGAAAGGGGGGCCCAGTACTCC. The V and J genes are TRBV3-1 and TRBJ2-5; D may be TRBD1 or TRBD2 (6 bases each). V dropped 1 base and J dropped 9 bases, with 18 bases sitting between them. Germline assignment: CDR1 LGHDT and CDR2 YNNKEL (reference sequence). The CDR3 contains 15 residues.

This clonotype was picked up many times. The rearrangement joins TRBV13 to TRBJ1-6, with 7 bases identical to TRBD1. J gave up 10 bases and V 2 bases, and 5 bases lay outside the gene matches. This CDR3 is built from 14 residues. CDR1 is PRHDT, CDR2 FYEKMQ, per germline (reference sequence). The CDR3 spells CASSLRPGGSPLHF. The CDR3, as DNA: TGTGCCAGCAGCTTAAGGCCAGGGGGGTCACCCCTCCACTTT.